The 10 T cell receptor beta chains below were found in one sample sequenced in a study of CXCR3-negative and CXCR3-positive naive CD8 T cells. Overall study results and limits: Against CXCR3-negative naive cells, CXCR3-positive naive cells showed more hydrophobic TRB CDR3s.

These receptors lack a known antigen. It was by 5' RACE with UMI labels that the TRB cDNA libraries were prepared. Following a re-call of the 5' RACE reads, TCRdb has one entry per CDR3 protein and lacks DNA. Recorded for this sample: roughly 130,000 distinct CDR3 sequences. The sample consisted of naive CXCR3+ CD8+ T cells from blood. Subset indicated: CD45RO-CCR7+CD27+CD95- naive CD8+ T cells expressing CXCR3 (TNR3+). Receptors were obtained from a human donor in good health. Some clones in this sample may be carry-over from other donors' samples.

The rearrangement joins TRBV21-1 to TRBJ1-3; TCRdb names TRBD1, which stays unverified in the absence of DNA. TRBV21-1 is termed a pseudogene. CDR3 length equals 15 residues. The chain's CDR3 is CASSPTWDRRNTIYF.

CDR3 sequence: CSAEDFNRGDNEQFF. The rearrangement joins TRBV29-1 to TRBJ2-1; there is no DNA to check the TCRdb D call of TRBD2. The CDR3 runs to 15 residues. In germline, CDR1 is SQVTM, CDR2 ANQGSEA.

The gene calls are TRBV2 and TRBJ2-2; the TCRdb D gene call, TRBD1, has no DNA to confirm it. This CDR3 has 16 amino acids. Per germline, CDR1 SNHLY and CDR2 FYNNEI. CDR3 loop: CASSDPLQGGTGELFF.

This chain's CDR3 is CSAEGLAEHNEQFF. The rearrangement joins TRBV29-1 to TRBJ2-1; no DNA is available, so the TRBD2 call from TCRdb remains unchecked. Germline CDR1 reads SQVTM; CDR2 reads ANQGSEA. CDR3 length: 14 amino acids.

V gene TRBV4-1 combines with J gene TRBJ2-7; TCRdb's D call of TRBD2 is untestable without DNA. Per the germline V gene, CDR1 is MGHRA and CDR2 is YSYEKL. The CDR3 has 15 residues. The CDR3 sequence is CASSPQEGPNYEQYF.

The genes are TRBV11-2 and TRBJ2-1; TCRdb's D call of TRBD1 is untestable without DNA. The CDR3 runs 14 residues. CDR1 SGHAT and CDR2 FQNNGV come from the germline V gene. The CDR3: CASTLWTENNEQFF.

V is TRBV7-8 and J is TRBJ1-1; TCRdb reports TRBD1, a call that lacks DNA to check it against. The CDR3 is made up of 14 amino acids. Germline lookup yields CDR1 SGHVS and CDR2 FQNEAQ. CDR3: CASSWDRVNTEAFF. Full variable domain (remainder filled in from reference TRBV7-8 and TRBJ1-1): GAGVSQSPRYKVAKRGQDVALRCDPISGHVSLFWYQQALGQGPEFLTYFQNEAQLDKSGLPSDRFFAERPEGSVSTLKIQRTQQEDSAVYLCASSWDRVNTEAFFGQGTRLTVV.

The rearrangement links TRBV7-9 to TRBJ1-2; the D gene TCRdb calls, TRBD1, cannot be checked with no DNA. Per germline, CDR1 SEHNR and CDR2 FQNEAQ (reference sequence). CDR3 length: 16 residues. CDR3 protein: CASSLALPDRGHGYTF.

CDR3 in amino acids: CASTKHGGESEAFF. The rearrangement links TRBV7-9 to TRBJ1-1. This CDR3 is built from 14 residues. Germline loops: CDR1 SEHNR, CDR2 FQNEAQ (reference sequence).

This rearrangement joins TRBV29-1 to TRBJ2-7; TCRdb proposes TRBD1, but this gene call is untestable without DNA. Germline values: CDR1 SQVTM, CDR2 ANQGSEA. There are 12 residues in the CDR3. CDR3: CSVEIGRDEQYF.